These T cell receptor beta chains were read from a single sample in a study of T-cell memory formation after mild COVID-19. TCRdb ran MiXCR on the 5' RACE reads and lists one entry per CDR3 protein. Altogether under 700,000 distinct CDR3 sequences are present, about 20% being singletons, with the ten largest covering roughly an eighth. The sequencing input was PBMCs or a T cell subset sorted from them (not recorded which). The receptors originated from an adult woman who had mild COVID-19 (a few samples of this study predate the infection). Cell type and time point are not known. Each CDR3 is given without its conserved first and last residue. A row's size may be missing; if present it is once, few, many or a size class.

size: -
V: TRBV12-3/TRBV12-4
J: TRBJ2-3
CDR3: ASSLFPVTDTQY

size: -
V: TRBV12-3/TRBV12-4
J: TRBJ2-2
CDR3: ASSLSAGAGELF

size: few
V: TRBV24-1
J: TRBJ2-7
CDR3: ATSDTSGRGTYEQY

size: few
V: TRBV7-3
J: TRBJ2-1
CDR3: ASSRGGSGNEQF

size: few
V: TRBV5-1
J: TRBJ2-7
CDR3: ASSLGQGYHEQY

size: -
V: TRBV7-2
J: TRBJ2-1
CDR3: ASSLALAGGSGNEQF

size: -
V: TRBV27
J: TRBJ2-7
CDR3: ASSLWASGEADQY

size: few
V: TRBV6-5
J: TRBJ2-5
CDR3: ASRRTFMGQETQY

size: -
V: TRBV6-6
J: TRBJ2-2
CDR3: ASSHGGLAGGTGELF

size: -
V: TRBV6-1
J: TRBJ2-2
CDR3: ASSEIGDTGELF

size: -
V: TRBV5-6
J: TRBJ2-7
CDR3: ASSLQEGAFDYEQY

size: few
V: TRBV20-1
J: TRBJ1-5
CDR3: SARAKSGATGNQPQH

size: many
V: TRBV3-1
J: TRBJ1-5
CDR3: ASSQDLGGNQPQH

size: few
V: TRBV3-1
J: TRBJ2-3
CDR3: ASSSRGQISTDTQY

size: -
V: TRBV7-8
J: TRBJ2-7
CDR3: ASSPEARAYEQY

size: few
V: TRBV7-9
J: TRBJ2-3
CDR3: ASSFSTADTQY

size: -
V: TRBV5-1
J: TRBJ1-1
CDR3: ASSTDFSVDTEAF

size: few
V: TRBV29-1
J: TRBJ2-2
CDR3: SVREAGVNTGELF

size: -
V: TRBV27
J: TRBJ2-7
CDR3: ASSLGPTGTEQY

size: few
V: TRBV12-3/TRBV12-4
J: TRBJ1-1
CDR3: ASSFPAGQGNTEAF

size: once
V: TRBV3-1
J: TRBJ2-3
CDR3: ASSQVGGAVDTQY

size: many
V: TRBV5-5
J: TRBJ2-1
CDR3: ASSSRGRYLNNEQF

size: -
V: TRBV3-1
J: TRBJ2-4
CDR3: ASSQGVGENIQY

size: -
V: TRBV11-3
J: TRBJ2-5
CDR3: ASSLNVAYGETQY

size: -
V: TRBV10-3
J: TRBJ2-4
CDR3: AISAVGVDIQY

size: few
V: TRBV7-2
J: TRBJ2-7
CDR3: ASSLVAGGTGNEQY

size: -
V: TRBV4-1
J: TRBJ1-1
CDR3: ASSPDQGNTEAF

size: few
V: TRBV5-6
J: TRBJ2-6
CDR3: ASSSSAGANVLT

size: many
V: TRBV12-3/TRBV12-4
J: TRBJ2-7
CDR3: ASSLGLAGGYEQY

size: few
V: TRBV12-3/TRBV12-4
J: TRBJ1-1
CDR3: ASSLTRWGDTEAF

size: few
V: TRBV20-1
J: TRBJ2-7
CDR3: SARRQGAGYEQY

size: -
V: TRBV20-1
J: TRBJ1-1
CDR3: SARGRTASEAF

size: -
V: TRBV24-1
J: TRBJ2-2
CDR3: AIQQPNTGELF

size: many
V: TRBV11-2
J: TRBJ2-5
CDR3: ASSLVGGEETQY

size: -
V: TRBV12-3/TRBV12-4
J: TRBJ2-3
CDR3: ASRFRGTTDTQY

size: -
V: TRBV12-3/TRBV12-4
J: TRBJ2-1
CDR3: ASSEQGEEQF

size: few
V: TRBV5-4
J: TRBJ1-2
CDR3: ASSLKVIRGYGYT

size: -
V: TRBV12-3/TRBV12-4
J: TRBJ2-1
CDR3: ASSVWTGNRLRAGGPQKNEQF

size: -
V: TRBV7-3
J: TRBJ1-2
CDR3: ASSSGSTTGYGGYT

size: -
V: TRBV5-1
J: TRBJ1-3
CDR3: ASSHLSGASGNTIY

size: -
V: TRBV29-1
J: TRBJ1-1
CDR3: SVGQITEAF

size: few
V: TRBV4-3
J: TRBJ2-1
CDR3: ASSQLQGYNEQF

size: -
V: TRBV6-6
J: TRBJ1-1
CDR3: ASSYSGGGDEAF

size: -
V: TRBV6-5
J: TRBJ2-7
CDR3: ASGLRLGRVGEQY

size: few
V: TRBV11-2
J: TRBJ2-7
CDR3: ASSAMGLREPYEQY

size: -
V: TRBV4-1
J: TRBJ1-3
CDR3: ASSQGAGSSGNTIY

size: few
V: TRBV20-1
J: TRBJ2-3
CDR3: SARDVIVKRGYGTQY

size: many
V: TRBV27
J: TRBJ2-7
CDR3: ASTPLASQGTYEQY

size: many
V: TRBV7-9
J: TRBJ2-1
CDR3: ASSLGGLTYNEQF

size: -
V: TRBV24-1
J: TRBJ2-3
CDR3: ATSDDYQGSTQY

size: once
V: TRBV5-4
J: TRBJ2-3
CDR3: ASRIQGGTDTQY

size: few
V: TRBV7-9
J: TRBJ2-1
CDR3: ASSFTFGQGVNEQF

size: few
V: TRBV6-2/TRBV6-3
J: TRBJ2-2
CDR3: ASSYLLAGVGGELF

size: -
V: TRBV30
J: TRBJ2-7
CDR3: AWRTSGGFYEQY

size: -
V: TRBV19
J: TRBJ1-3
CDR3: ASTSGQGHSSGNTIY

size: -
V: TRBV9
J: TRBJ1-1
CDR3: ASSVAGFSGAEAF

size: -
V: TRBV5-1
J: TRBJ2-3
CDR3: ASSWNVRAGGKDTQY